The next 29 T cell receptor beta chains were all read from a single sample in a study of shared clonotypes between healthy human individuals. Only in-frame clones appear in the TCRdb table, and some are missing; sequencing was by immunoSEQ multiplex PCR. The sample records under 600,000 clones, around 77% being singletons. The sequencing input was PBMCs. The receptors stem from a woman aged 35 to 49 in good health. Some clones in this sample may be carry-over from other donors' samples.

J is TRBJ2-1 and V is TRBV4-1, with D unresolved. The CDR3 is made up of 17 amino acids. Germline loops: CDR1 MGHRA, CDR2 YSYEKL. V was trimmed by 4 bases and J by 0 bases, leaving 16 bases between them. The CDR3 nucleotides read TGCGCCAGCAGCCTCTTCCCTGTGGGGTACTCCTACAATGAGCAGTTCTTC. This codes for CASSLFPVGYSYNEQFF.

The J gene is TRBJ2-3, the V gene TRBV7-3; weak D call: TRBD2 (6 bases). V lost 4 bases and J 0 bases, leaving 11 bases between the germline ends. Per germline, CDR1 SGHTA and CDR2 FQGTGA. The CDR3 loop spans 15 amino acids. The DNA of the CDR3 is TGTGCCAGCAGCTCGGGGGACCCCAGCACAGATACGCAGTATTTT. This translates into CASSSGDPSTDTQYF.

A few counts support this clone. The chain couples TRBV18 to TRBJ2-7; D is tentatively TRBD1 or TRBD2 (5 bases each). Trimming took off 4 bases at V and 6 bases at J, with 16 bases between the two ends. The germline CDR1 and CDR2 sequences are KGHSH and LQKENI. The CDR3 sequence is 14 residues long. Written as DNA, the CDR3 is TGTGCCAGCTCACTCACCGGGACCGGCTTCGAGCAGTACTTC. The encoded protein is CASSLTGTGFEQYF.

The chain recombines TRBV27 with TRBJ1-5, with D maybe TRBD1 (5 bases). This CDR3 is 14 amino acids long. Deletions cut 6 bases from V and 4 bases from J, with 13 bases between. Germline CDR1 and CDR2: MNHEY and SMNVEV (reference sequence). The CDR3 reads CASRGQGGNQPQHF. The DNA of the CDR3 is TGTGCCAGCAGGGGCCAGGGAGGGAATCAGCCCCAGCATTTT.

This chain links TRBV9 with TRBJ2-7, with 7 bases identical to TRBD1. CDR1 is SGDLS, CDR2 YYNGEE, per germline. Trimming cost V 4 bases and J 0 bases; bases outside gene matches: 4. The CDR3 length is 14 residues. CDR3 residues: CASSKGQASYEQYF. The CDR3 nucleotides read TGTGCCAGCAGCAAAGGACAGGCCTCCTACGAGCAGTACTTC.

To note about this clone: A far bigger clonotype differs at one base, so this is likely a read error. This CDR3 is also generated by other DNA sequences in the sample. The chain recombines TRBV7-2 with TRBJ2-7; D not resolved. The germline CDR1 and CDR2 sequences are SGHTA and FQGNSA. This CDR3 is built from 13 residues. In DNA form, the CDR3 reads TGCGCCAGCAGCTTAGGTGATGGCTACGAGCAGTACTTC. Translating it yields CASSLGDGYEQYF.

About this clone itself: Other DNA sequences in this specimen translate into the identical CDR3. This sequence joins TRBV19 and TRBJ2-1; D gene uncertain. CDR3 length: 11 residues. Trimming removed 8 bases at V and 8 bases at J, with 10 bases between. Per germline, CDR1 LNHDA and CDR2 SQIVND (reference sequence). The CDR3 sequence: CASDKGYEQFF. In DNA form, the CDR3 reads TGTGCCAGTGACAAAGGTTATGAGCAGTTCTTC.

This chain connects TRBV15 to TRBJ1-4, with a possible D match to TRBD1 (6 bases). The CDR3 length is 13 residues. Trimming took off 3 bases at V and 10 bases at J, with 12 bases between the two ends. Germline V gene sequence: CDR1 LNHNV, CDR2 YYDKDF (reference sequence). In DNA, the CDR3 is TGTGCCACCAGCAGGGCCAAAGGGGGAAAACTGTTTTTT. Its translation is CATSRAKGGKLFF.

The J gene is TRBJ2-7, the V gene TRBV5-1, with a possible D match to TRBD2 (6 bases). Germline CDR1 SGHRS, CDR2 YFSETQ. The CDR3 is 17 residues long. V was cut by 0 bases and J by 4 bases, with 20 bases left in between. The CDR3 region is CASSLGPAGQQRYEQYF. CDR3 in DNA: TGCGCCAGCAGCTTGGGGCCGGCGGGGCAGCAGCGGTACGAGCAGTACTTC.

The sample holds a few counts of this clone. Other DNA sequences of this sample code for an identical CDR3. The V gene is TRBV4-2, the J gene TRBJ1-1; D might be TRBD1 (6 bases). Germline V gives CDR1 LGHNA, CDR2 YNFKEQ. The CDR3 extends over 13 amino acids. The V end lost 4 bases, the J end lost 4 bases, and 10 bases lay between the germline ends. The CDR3 DNA reads as TGTGCCAGCAGCCGTACAGGGAGCACTGAAGCTTTCTTT. Its translation is CASSRTGSTEAFF.

The J gene is TRBJ2-1, the V gene TRBV10-3, with 15 bases lining up with TRBD2. The CDR3 runs 16 residues. Germline values: CDR1 ENHRY, CDR2 SYGVKD. V lost 4 bases, J lost 10 bases, and 8 bases stayed unmatched. CDR3 sequence (DNA): TGTGCCATCAGTGCCCCGGGGACTAGCGGGAGGAAGGAGCAGTTCTTC. It is translated as CAISAPGTSGRKEQFF.

This clone came up once. This chain joins TRBV7-9 and TRBJ2-5; no definite D call. Germline lookup yields CDR1 SEHNR and CDR2 FQNEAQ (reference sequence). The CDR3 length is 14 residues. V lost 1 base, J lost 2 bases, and 8 bases lay in between. For the CDR3, the DNA is TGTGCCAGCAGCTTAGTGGGCAGTCAAGAGACCCAGTACTTC. Residues: CASSLVGSQETQYF.

The chain has TRBV29-1 and TRBJ2-5, with 10 bases aligning to TRBD2. The CDR3 runs to 19 residues. CDR1 SQVTM and CDR2 ANQGSEA come from the germline V gene. The ends lost 1 base at V and 3 bases at J; junction bases unmatched: 17. The CDR3: CSVEVWIEESSGREETQYF. The CDR3 region has the DNA TGCAGCGTTGAAGTTTGGATTGAGGAGTCGAGCGGGAGGGAAGAGACCCAGTACTTC. Combining the CDR3 with reference TRBV29-1 and TRBJ2-5 gives the whole variable domain SAVISQKPSRDICQRGTSLTIQCQVDSQVTMMFWYRQQPGQSLTLIATANQGSEATYESGFVIDKFPISRPNLTFSTLTVSNMSPEDSSIYLCSVEVWIEESSGREETQYFGPGTRLLVL.

J is TRBJ2-1 and V is TRBV29-1; maybe TRBD2 (6 bases). V gave up 1 base and J gave up 10 bases, with 11 bases separating them. Germline V gene data show CDR1 as SQVTM and CDR2 as ANQGSEA. The CDR3 is made up of 12 amino acids. The CDR3 sequence is CSVEAGGMEQFF. CDR3 in DNA: TGCAGCGTTGAAGCTGGAGGGATGGAGCAGTTCTTC.

The V and J genes are TRBV11-2 and TRBJ2-7, with a weak D call TRBD2 (5 bases). V gave up 4 bases and J gave up 0 bases, with 10 bases separating them. Germline V gene lookup returns CDR1 SGHAT and CDR2 FQNNGV. The CDR3 consists of 14 residues. Here the CDR3 reads CASSSGVGSYEQYF. CDR3 DNA sequence: TGTGCCAGCAGCTCCGGGGTGGGCTCCTACGAGCAGTACTTC. Based on the CDR3 plus reference TRBV11-2 and TRBJ2-7, the full variable domain is EAGVAQSPRYKIIEKRQSVAFWCNPISGHATLYWYQQILGQGPKLLIQFQNNGVVDDSQLPKDRFSAERLKGVDSTLKIQPAKLEDSAVYLCASSSGVGSYEQYFGPGTRLTVT.

This chain links TRBV28 with TRBJ2-3; weak D call: TRBD2 (6 bases). From germline, CDR1 is MDHEN and CDR2 SYDVKM. The CDR3 totals 15 residues. The V gene lost 7 bases and the J gene lost 3 bases, with 17 bases spanning the gap. The CDR3, as DNA: TGTGCCAGCATGATAGCGGACGTAGGGACAGATACGCAGTATTTT. It encodes CASMIADVGTDTQYF.

This clone has at least ten counts. The chain combines TRBV9 with TRBJ2-2, with 7 bases that match TRBD1. V trimming: 0 bases; J trimming: 5 bases; junction bases outside the gene matches: 10. The CDR3 sequence is 17 residues long. CDR1 SGDLS and CDR2 YYNGEE come from the germline V gene. The CDR3: CASSVATTGRGTGELFF. In DNA form, the CDR3 reads TGTGCCAGCAGCGTAGCTACGACAGGGAGAGGTACCGGGGAGCTGTTTTTT.

The gene calls are TRBV5-4 and TRBJ1-1; 11 bases match TRBD1. Germline V gene sequence: CDR1 SGHNT, CDR2 YYREEE (reference sequence). J lost 5 bases, V lost 3 bases, and 9 bases had no gene match. The CDR3 spans 16 residues. This CDR3 is CASSSPGQGAGTEAFF. CDR3 DNA sequence: TGTGCCAGCAGCTCCCCCGGACAGGGGGCCGGTACTGAAGCTTTCTTT.

The chain recombines TRBV9 with TRBJ2-7, with D perhaps matching TRBD2 (6 bases). The CDR3 runs to 15 residues. CDR1 and CDR2 from the germline V gene are SGDLS and YYNGEE. V lost 0 bases and J lost 4, with 14 bases in between. CDR3 in amino acids: CASSVVGDSSYEQYF. CDR3 nucleotides: TGTGCCAGCAGCGTAGTTGGGGACTCCTCTTACGAGCAGTACTTC.

As concerns this clone: This likely traces to a read error, being one base from a far larger clone. The chain has TRBV30 and TRBJ2-5; D is uncertain. V was shortened by 4 bases and J by 2 bases, with 11 bases between the two germline ends. The CDR3 contains 13 residues. Germline lookup yields CDR1 GTSNPN and CDR2 SVGIG (reference sequence). This CDR3 is CAWNGVLQETQYF. CDR3 coding DNA: TGTGCCTGGAACGGAGTCCTTCAAGAGACCCAGTACTTC.

CDR3 sequence: CASSHRNSGNTIYF. CDR3 nucleotides: TGTGCCAGCAGTCACAGGAACTCTGGAAACACCATATATTTT. This sequence joins TRBV28 and TRBJ1-3, with a weak D call TRBD1 (5 bases). Trimming stripped 5 bases from V and 0 bases from J, with 8 bases between. The CDR3 has 14 amino acids. Germline V gene data show CDR1 as MDHEN and CDR2 as SYDVKM.

The V gene is TRBV28, the J gene TRBJ1-1, with 7 positions matching TRBD1. In germline, CDR1 is MDHEN, CDR2 SYDVKM. V gave up 5 bases and J gave up 4 bases; unmatched junction bases: 16. This CDR3 is built from 17 residues. CDR3 sequence reads: CASSLPGTAPAGTEAFF. CDR3 bases: TGTGCCAGCAGTCTACCAGGGACAGCGCCGGCAGGCACTGAAGCTTTCTTT.

This rearrangement joins TRBV9 to TRBJ2-5, with TRBD1 matching over 10 bases. The J segment lost 6 bases and the V segment lost 4 bases, leaving 9 bases of the junction unmatched. The germline gives CDR1 SGDLS, CDR2 YYNGEE. The CDR3 is made up of 15 amino acids. CDR3 bases: TGTGCCAGCAGCCCAAGGACAGGGGGGTTGCAGACCCAGTACTTC. Translating gives CASSPRTGGLQTQYF. Together with reference TRBV9 and TRBJ2-5, the CDR3 gives the full variable domain: DSGVTQTPKHLITATGQRVTLRCSPRSGDLSVYWYQQSLDQGLQFLIQYYNGEERAKGNILERFSAQQFPDLHSELNLSSLELGDSALYFCASSPRTGGLQTQYFGPGTRLLVL.

The CDR3 protein is CASSPRAGSTDTQYF. The CDR3 region has the DNA TGTGCCAGCAGCCCCCGAGCGGGCAGCACAGATACGCAGTATTTT. The V call is TRBV7-2, the J call TRBJ2-3, with D maybe TRBD2 (6 bases). The CDR3 extends over 15 amino acids. Trimming left V 5 bases short and J 0 bases short, with 12 bases between. Looked up from germline, CDR1 is SGHTA and CDR2 is FQGNSA.

This rearrangement joins TRBV7-2 to TRBJ2-7; TRBD2 matches at 14 bases. The V and J ends lost 3 bases and 7 bases, in that order; junction bases with no gene match: 2. The CDR3 loop spans 14 amino acids. In germline, CDR1 is SGHTA, CDR2 FQGNSA. The CDR3 DNA reads TGTGCCAGCAGCTTCCGGACTAGCGGGAGGGAGCAGTACTTC. Residues: CASSFRTSGREQYF.

The chain is built from TRBV11-2 and TRBJ2-2, with D perhaps being TRBD1 or TRBD2 (6 bases each). V lost 4 bases to trimming and J lost 0 bases, with 21 bases between them. The CDR3 is made up of 19 amino acids. CDR1 and CDR2 from the germline V gene are SGHAT and FQNNGV. The CDR3: CASSSWGHGAGTNTGELFF. DNA of the CDR3: TGTGCCAGCAGCTCATGGGGACATGGGGCGGGAACGAACACCGGGGAGCTGTTTTTT.

This clone was seen more than once but under ten times. This chain connects TRBV4-1 to TRBJ1-5; D gene ambiguous. The CDR3 is 14 residues long. Germline assignment: CDR1 MGHRA and CDR2 YSYEKL. V lost 7 bases to trimming and J lost 1 base, with 11 bases between them. This chain's CDR3 is CASNQAPSNQPQHF. The CDR3 nucleotides read TGCGCCAGCAACCAGGCTCCGAGCAATCAGCCCCAGCATTTT.

The CDR3 is CASSLDTVNVLTF. The CDR3, as DNA: TGTGCCAGCAGCTTGGATACCGTCAACGTCCTGACTTTC. The chain uses TRBV5-4 and TRBJ2-6; D remains ambiguous. The V gene lost 0 bases and the J gene lost 9 bases, with 7 bases spanning the gap. Per germline, CDR1 SGHNT and CDR2 YYREEE (reference sequence). The CDR3 extends over 13 amino acids.

The rearrangement uses TRBV7-8 and TRBJ2-5; D remains ambiguous. Germline CDR1 reads SGHVS; CDR2 reads FQNEAQ. This CDR3 comprises 12 residues. The V gene lost 5 bases and the J gene lost 1 base, with 5 bases spanning the gap. The CDR3 is CASSPSQETQYF. The CDR3 nucleotides are TGTGCCAGCAGCCCCAGCCAAGAGACCCAGTACTTC.